This T cell receptor (beta chain) was recovered during a study of chemoradiotherapy in HPV16-positive cancers. Study outcomes and limitations: For HPV16-positive patients, expanding HPV-responsive T cells associated with longer recurrence-free survival. During treatment, candidate HPV-specific clones and E7-related motifs expanded in tumor.

The CDR3 has 16 residues. Germline V gives CDR1 LNHDA, CDR2 SQIVND (reference sequence). Trimming pared 5 bases from V and 0 bases from J, leaving 16 bases between. About this clone: Its antigen is not known.

Libraries were prepared by immunoSEQ multiplex PCR; TCRdb keeps only in-frame clonotypes and omits some of them. The sample shows some 29,000 clones, 93% of them seen only once. The clonotype comes from a human donor with HPV-associated anogenital cancer. The chain employs TRBV19 and TRBJ1-2; D possibly corresponds to TRBD1 (6 bases). The source was blood, collected from a patient who underwent chemoradiotherapy. The CDR3 is CASSFLTGPANYGYTF. The CDR3 nucleotides read TGTGCCAGTAGTTTCCTGACAGGCCCAGCTAACTATGGCTACACCTTC. The variable domain in full, with the rest retrieved from reference TRBV19 and TRBJ1-2, is DGGITQSPKYLFRKEGQNVTLSCEQNLNHDAMYWYRQDPGQGLRLIYYSQIVNDFQKGDIAEGYSVSREKKESFPLTVTSAQKNPTAFYLCASSFLTGPANYGYTFGSGTRLTVV.